The 11 T cell receptor beta chains below were found in one sample sequenced in a study of T cell changes during pregnancy in multiple sclerosis (dated by TCRdb to about 2019). The library was produced with the immunoSEQ multiplex PCR assay. In its TCRdb copy, this immuneACCESS table keeps in-frame sequences only and misses some clones. Where compared with another copy, unresolved V genes explain less than half of these, and the others have no known cause. Across this sample there are tens of thousands of clones, with 93% seen only once. Approximately 1.8% of the sample comes from the top ten. The starting material was peripheral blood, obtained after pregnancy. These TCRs come from a female donor with multiple sclerosis, enrolled in a pregnancy study.

The chain has TRBV5-1 and TRBJ2-1; TRBD2 matches 10 bases. This CDR3 has 22 residues. The J segment lost 1 base and the V segment lost 0 bases, leaving 19 bases of the junction unmatched. CDR1 SGHRS and CDR2 YFSETQ come from the germline V gene. DNA for the CDR3: TGCGCCAGCAGCTTGGCCGCGCTAGCGGGAGTGTTACAAGTTGATTCCTACAATGAGCAGTTCTTC. Residues: CASSLAALAGVLQVDSYNEQFF.

J is TRBJ1-5 and V is TRBV30, with D possibly being TRBD1 (5 bases). Germline CDR1 reads GTSNPN; CDR2 reads SVGIG (reference sequence). Deletions cut 3 bases from V and 2 bases from J, with 14 bases between. The CDR3 contains 15 residues. CDR3 protein: CAWSRDFIGNQPQHF. The CDR3, as DNA: TGTGCCTGGAGCAGGGATTTTATTGGCAATCAGCCCCAGCATTTT.

The chain's CDR3 is CASSPRTGTEAFF. For the CDR3, the DNA is TGTGCCAGCAGCCCCCGTACCGGTACTGAAGCTTTCTTT. The V and J genes are TRBV11-2 and TRBJ1-1; no clear D gene. The CDR3 consists of 13 residues. Trimming left V 5 bases short and J 5 bases short, with 12 bases between. The germline V gene encodes CDR1 SGHAT and CDR2 FQNNGV.

The rearrangement links TRBV7-9 to TRBJ1-4; 8 bases match TRBD1. Germline values: CDR1 SEHNR, CDR2 FQNEAQ (reference sequence). With V trimmed by 2 bases and J by 7 bases, 6 bases remained unmatched. The CDR3 runs to 15 residues. This chain's CDR3 is CASSLNGQGGEKLFF. In DNA form, the CDR3 reads TGTGCCAGCAGCTTAAATGGACAGGGAGGTGAAAAACTGTTTTTT.

V and J are TRBV9 and TRBJ2-1, with 7 nucleotides matching TRBD2. The CDR3 totals 16 residues. Trimming removed 0 bases from V and 1 base from J; junction bases left unmatched: 4. CDR1 is SGDLS, CDR2 YYNGEE, per germline. The CDR3 bases are TGTGCCAGCAGCGTAGCCCTAGCGGTTTCCTACAATGAGCAGTTCTTC. Protein sequence: CASSVALAVSYNEQFF. Drawing the rest from reference TRBV9 and TRBJ2-1, the complete variable domain is DSGVTQTPKHLITATGQRVTLRCSPRSGDLSVYWYQQSLDQGLQFLIQYYNGEERAKGNILERFSAQQFPDLHSELNLSSLELGDSALYFCASSVALAVSYNEQFFGPGTRLTVL.

This clone appeared once. The rearrangement joins TRBV6-1 to TRBJ1-5, with unresolved D. Germline V CDR1 and CDR2: MNHNS, SASEGT. V was pared by 2 bases and J by 4 bases, with 6 bases between. CDR3 length: 13 amino acids. The CDR3 sequence: CASSERENQPQHF. CDR3 sequence (DNA): TGTGCCAGCAGTGAACGGGAAAATCAGCCCCAGCATTTT.

Only a few counts were recorded for this clone. The chain carries TRBV6-6 and TRBJ2-7; D might be TRBD2 (5 bases). The germline V and J ends were trimmed by 5 bases and 4 bases, with 15 bases remaining between them. This CDR3 is built from 14 residues. Looked up from germline, CDR1 is MNHNY and CDR2 is SVGAGI (reference sequence). The CDR3 protein is CASSEPVRGYEQYF. The CDR3 DNA is TGTGCCAGCAGTGAGCCCGTTCGGGGTTACGAGCAGTACTTC.

The chain joins TRBV6-5 to TRBJ2-7; 8 bases agree with TRBD1. This CDR3 has 14 residues. CDR1 and CDR2 (germline): MNHEY, SVGAGI. V was clipped by 4 bases and J by 4 bases; unmatched bases: 6. The CDR3 loop is CASSLNRGLYEQYF. Here the CDR3 DNA reads TGTGCCAGCAGTTTAAACAGGGGGTTGTACGAGCAGTACTTC.

The chain links TRBV19 to TRBJ2-1, with 9 bases that match TRBD2. The CDR3 covers 16 residues. V shed 1 base, J shed 6 bases, and the junction held 7 bases outside the gene matches. The V gene's germline CDR1 is LNHDA and CDR2 SQIVND (reference sequence). The CDR3 sequence is CASSIGRSGRSNEQFF. CDR3 bases: TGTGCCAGTAGTATAGGTCGGAGCGGGAGGAGCAATGAGCAGTTCTTC.

This clone occurred a few times. The chain carries TRBV20-1 and TRBJ1-2; D is perhaps TRBD1 (5 bases). V dropped 1 base and J dropped 7 bases, with 7 bases sitting between them. Germline lookup yields CDR1 DFQATT and CDR2 SNEGSKA (reference sequence). The CDR3 extends over 11 amino acids. CDR3 amino acids: CSARVGGGYTF. The DNA of the CDR3 is TGCAGTGCTAGAGTCGGGGGTGGCTACACCTTC.

The V call is TRBV28, the J call TRBJ1-1, with D tentatively TRBD1 (5 bases). V lost 5 bases and J lost 2, with 18 bases in between. The CDR3 is 16 residues long. The germline V gene has CDR1 MDHEN and CDR2 SYDVKM. The CDR3 spells CASSLPGGVANTEAFF. The CDR3 DNA follows: TGTGCCAGCAGTCTCCCCGGGGGTGTGGCCAACACTGAAGCTTTCTTT.